One and the same sample provided the 8 T cell receptor beta chains below, sequenced in a study of blood T cells in healthy people across ages. Next came a second PCR, run for roughly 6 to 11 cycles, which used a sample-barcoded 5' primer along with a J-beta primer mix. TCRdb reanalysed the 5' RACE reads using MiXCR and keeps one entry per CDR3 protein. The sample comprises 1.5 million to 2 million distinct CDR3 sequences, roughly 27% of which are singletons, and over 7% rests with the top ten. The sample taken for sequencing was blood. The origin of the receptors is a woman in her 30s in good health.

This clonotype was seen only once. The chain carries TRBV5-1 and TRBJ2-1; 7 nucleotides agree with TRBD2. The CDR3 has 15 amino acids. Germline assignment: CDR1 SGHRS and CDR2 YFSETQ. V was clipped by 2 bases and J by 2 bases; unmatched bases: 4. The CDR3 region is CASSFALAAYNEQFF. CDR3 coding DNA: TGCGCCAGCAGCTTCGCTCTAGCGGCCTACAATGAGCAGTTCTTC. The complete variable domain, with remaining parts taken from reference TRBV5-1 and TRBJ2-1, reads KAGVTQTPRYLIKTRGQQVTLSCSPISGHRSVSWYQQTPGQGLQFLFEYFSETQRNKGNFPGRFSGRQFSNSRSEMNVSTLELGDSALYLCASSFALAAYNEQFFGPGTRLTVL.

This clonotype has more than one count but fewer than ten. The chain uses TRBV5-1 and TRBJ1-1, with 11 bases matching TRBD1. Trimming took 0 bases from V and 7 from J; bases not matched to a gene: 5. CDR3 length: 15 residues. Looked up from germline, CDR1 is SGHRS and CDR2 is YFSETQ. The CDR3 nucleotides are TGCGCCAGCAGCTTGGGGACAGGGGGCAAAATTGAAGCTTTCTTT. It is translated as CASSLGTGGKIEAFF. Complete variable domain (other parts from reference TRBV5-1 and TRBJ1-1): KAGVTQTPRYLIKTRGQQVTLSCSPISGHRSVSWYQQTPGQGLQFLFEYFSETQRNKGNFPGRFSGRQFSNSRSEMNVSTLELGDSALYLCASSLGTGGKIEAFFGQGTRLTVV.

A word on this clonotype: This could be a read error, since a much larger clone is one nucleotide away. The chain couples TRBV20-1 to TRBJ2-1, with 10 bases aligning to TRBD2. The J call may be in error: the DNA end matches TRBJ2-7 better. The germline gives CDR1 DFQATT, CDR2 SNEGSKA (reference sequence). CDR3 length: 14 amino acids. CDR3 coding DNA: TGCAGTGCCCGGCCTAGCGGGAGCTTTCATGAGCAGTACTTC. Protein sequence: CSARPSGSFHEQYF.

J is TRBJ2-1 and V is TRBV6-4; the D gene could be TRBD1 or TRBD2 (5 bases each). This CDR3 has 13 amino acids. V lost 4 bases, J lost 7 bases, and 11 bases lay in between. The germline CDR1 and CDR2 sequences are MRHNA and SNTAGT. Here the CDR3 DNA reads TGTGCCAGCAGTGCCCAGGGCGGGAATGAGCAGTTCTTC. It translates to CASSAQGGNEQFF.

The chain couples TRBV5-6 to TRBJ2-3, with D possibly TRBD2 on 6 matching bases. Germline V CDR1 and CDR2: SGHDT, YYEEEE. The CDR3 totals 14 residues. The V gene lost 9 bases and the J gene lost 3 bases, with 17 bases spanning the gap. CDR3 protein: CATLWGEETDTQYF. CDR3 DNA sequence: TGTGCCACCTTGTGGGGGGAGGAAACAGATACGCAGTATTTT.

Only a few counts were recorded for this clonotype. Here the CDR3 reads CSAKKETEAFF. The CDR3 nucleotides are TGCAGTGCCAAGAAAGAGACTGAAGCTTTCTTT. The gene calls are TRBV20-1 and TRBJ1-1; no definite D call. There are 11 residues in the CDR3. Germline CDR1 is DFQATT and CDR2 is SNEGSKA (reference sequence). V gave up 6 bases and J gave up 5 bases, with 10 bases separating them.

This clonotype was seen only a few times. V and J are TRBV12-3 or TRBV12-4 and TRBJ2-5; 8 bases are shared with TRBD2. Trimming took 1 base from V and 1 from J; bases not matched to a gene: 5. The CDR3 runs 16 residues. For the CDR3, the DNA is TGTGCCAGCAGTTTAGGGAGCGGGGGCCGCCAAGAGACCCAGTACTTC. Protein: CASSLGSGGRQETQYF.

This clonotype was detected only a few times. V is TRBV6-6 and J is TRBJ2-3; possibly TRBD1 for D (6 bases). The CDR3 spans 14 residues. Trimming left V 10 bases short and J 3 bases short, with 17 bases between. Germline V lookup: CDR1 MNHNY, CDR2 SVGAGI (reference sequence). The chain's CDR3 is CATQQGQTTDTQYF. CDR3 in DNA: TGTGCCACTCAGCAGGGGCAAACAACAGATACGCAGTATTTT.